This T cell receptor (beta chain) is drawn from a study of T-cell memory formation after mild COVID-19. Whole-study findings and limits: CD4/CD8 balance characterized clones contracting day 15 to 85, and CD4+ skew characterized later expanders. Among contracting clones, CD4+ were mainly CM/EM and CD8+ enriched in EMRA. Whether day 37 second-wave clones are SARS-CoV-2-specific was not confirmed.

Constant-segment primers served in 5'RACE that generated TCR alpha and TCR beta cDNA libraries bearing sample barcodes and UMIs. TCRdb recomputed calls from the 5' RACE reads with MiXCR, one row per CDR3 protein. This table has roughly 450,000 distinct CDR3 sequences, roughly 18% appearing once. The CDR3 is 12 amino acids. Germline assignment: CDR1 SEHNR and CDR2 FQNEAQ (reference sequence). V gave up 5 bases and J gave up 10 bases, with 15 bases separating them. Notes on this clonotype: Its antigen is undetermined.

The chain joins TRBV7-9 to TRBJ2-7, with D uncertain. Sequenced sample: PBMCs or a T cell subset sorted from them (not recorded which). The receptor was derived from an adult woman who had mild COVID-19 (a few samples of this study predate the infection). Cell type and time point are not known. The CDR3 DNA sequence: TGTGCCAGCAGCATCACGGACGAGGAACAGTACTTC. Its translation is CASSITDEEQYF.